This record looks at one T cell receptor (beta chain) sequence and its context. Its antigen is not known. Second-dose recipients at about 4 or about 12 weeks were treated as one pooled group. This record comes from a study of T cell responses to AZD1222 COVID-19 vaccine. Findings of the study overall: Females made up more of the donors, who were largely white British, and clonal diversity may have come out too low. Once two AZD1222 doses were given, Spike-specific TCR breadth and depth went up. Seropositive status at baseline applied to only 5 to 7 AZD1222 recipients.

The CDR3 has 13 residues. V dropped 6 bases and J dropped 14; count of bases not matched to a gene: 10. Some clones are missing from TCRdb's copy, which holds only in-frame ones; the method was immunoSEQ multiplex PCR. The table records under 30,000 clones, more than 85% of them present only once. This chain links TRBV12-3 or TRBV12-4 with TRBJ2-3, with 11 bases lining up with TRBD2. The sequencing used peripheral blood, collected 28 days after the second AZD1222 dose. The TCR was taken from an adult who received the AZD1222 COVID-19 vaccine. The CDR3 nucleotides are TGTGCCAGCAGAGGACTAGCGGGCCTATCATGGTATTTT. It specifies CASRGLAGLSWYF.